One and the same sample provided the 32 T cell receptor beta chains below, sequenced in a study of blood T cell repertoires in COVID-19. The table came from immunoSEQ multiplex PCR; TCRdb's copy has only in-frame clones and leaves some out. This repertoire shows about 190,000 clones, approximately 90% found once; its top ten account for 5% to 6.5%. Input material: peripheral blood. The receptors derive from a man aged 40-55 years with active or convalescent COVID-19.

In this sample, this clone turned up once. CDR3 DNA sequence: TGTGCCAGCAGCCGGACATATTCAGGGACAGGACGTCAAGAGACCCAGTACTTC. Translation: CASSRTYSGTGRQETQYF. The chain combines TRBV4-2 with TRBJ2-5; 8 nucleotides line up with TRBD1. The V gene's germline CDR1 is LGHNA and CDR2 YNFKEQ. This CDR3 contains 18 residues. Trimming at V came to 4 bases and at J to 2 bases, leaving 15 bases not matched to a gene.

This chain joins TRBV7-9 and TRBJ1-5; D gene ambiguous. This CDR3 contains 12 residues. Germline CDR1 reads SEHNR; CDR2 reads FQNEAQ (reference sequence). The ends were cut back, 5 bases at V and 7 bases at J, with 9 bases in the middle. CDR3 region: CASSTNTQPQHF. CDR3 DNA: TGTGCCAGCAGCACAAACACGCAGCCCCAGCATTTT.

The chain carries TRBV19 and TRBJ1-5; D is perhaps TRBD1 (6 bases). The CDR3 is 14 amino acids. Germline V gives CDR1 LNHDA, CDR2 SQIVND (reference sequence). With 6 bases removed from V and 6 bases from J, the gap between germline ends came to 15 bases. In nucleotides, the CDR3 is TGTGCCAGTAGCCCTAGGACAGTATTTCAGCCCCAGCATTTT. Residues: CASSPRTVFQPQHF.

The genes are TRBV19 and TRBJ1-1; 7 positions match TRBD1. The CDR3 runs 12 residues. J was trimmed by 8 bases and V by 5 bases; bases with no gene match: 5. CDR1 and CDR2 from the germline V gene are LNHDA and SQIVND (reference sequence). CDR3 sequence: CASSARQGEAFF. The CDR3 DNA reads TGTGCCAGTAGTGCCCGACAGGGAGAAGCTTTCTTT.

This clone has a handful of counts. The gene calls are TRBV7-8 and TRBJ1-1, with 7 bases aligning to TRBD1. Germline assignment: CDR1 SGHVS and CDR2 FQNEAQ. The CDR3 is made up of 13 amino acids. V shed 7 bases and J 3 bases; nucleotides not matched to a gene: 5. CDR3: CASTGTDYTEAFF. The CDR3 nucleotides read TGTGCCAGCACTGGGACAGACTACACTGAAGCTTTCTTT. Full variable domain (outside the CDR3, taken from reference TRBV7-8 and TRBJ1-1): GAGVSQSPRYKVAKRGQDVALRCDPISGHVSLFWYQQALGQGPEFLTYFQNEAQLDKSGLPSDRFFAERPEGSVSTLKIQRTQQEDSAVYLCASTGTDYTEAFFGQGTRLTVV.

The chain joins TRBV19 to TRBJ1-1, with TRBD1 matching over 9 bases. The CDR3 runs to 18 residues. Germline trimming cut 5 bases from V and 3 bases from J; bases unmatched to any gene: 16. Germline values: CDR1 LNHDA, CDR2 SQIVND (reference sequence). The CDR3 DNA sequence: TGTGCCAGTAGTCACCGAAGGGACAGGGTCAGTGGGTACACTGAAGCTTTCTTT. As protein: CASSHRRDRVSGYTEAFF.

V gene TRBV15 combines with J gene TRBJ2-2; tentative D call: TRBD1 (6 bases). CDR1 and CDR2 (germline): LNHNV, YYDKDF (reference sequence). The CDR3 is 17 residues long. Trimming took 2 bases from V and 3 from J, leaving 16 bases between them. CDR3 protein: CATSRHTGPQYTGELFF. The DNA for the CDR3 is TGTGCCACCAGCAGACATACAGGGCCGCAATACACCGGGGAGCTGTTTTTT. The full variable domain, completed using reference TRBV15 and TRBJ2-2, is DAMVIQNPRYQVTQFGKPVTLSCSQTLNHNVMYWYQQKSSQAPKLLFHYYDKDFNNEADTPDNFQSRRPNTSFCFLDIRSPGLGDTAMYLCATSRHTGPQYTGELFFGEGSRLTVL.

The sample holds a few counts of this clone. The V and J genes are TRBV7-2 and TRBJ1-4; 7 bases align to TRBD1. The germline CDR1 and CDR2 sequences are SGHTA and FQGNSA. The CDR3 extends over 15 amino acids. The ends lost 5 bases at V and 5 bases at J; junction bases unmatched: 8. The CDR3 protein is CASSRIGTENEKLFF. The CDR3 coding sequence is TGTGCCAGCAGCCGGATAGGGACAGAGAATGAAAAACTGTTTTTT.

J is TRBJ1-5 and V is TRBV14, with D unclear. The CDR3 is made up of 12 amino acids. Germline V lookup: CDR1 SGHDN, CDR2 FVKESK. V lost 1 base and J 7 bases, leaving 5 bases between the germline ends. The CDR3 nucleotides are TGTGCCAGCAGCCAAGCGGGACAGCCCCAGCATTTT. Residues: CASSQAGQPQHF.

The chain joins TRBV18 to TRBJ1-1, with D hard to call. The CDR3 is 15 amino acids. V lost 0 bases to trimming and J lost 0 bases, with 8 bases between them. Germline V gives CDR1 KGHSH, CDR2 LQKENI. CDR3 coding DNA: TGTGCCAGCTCACCACCTGCAGTTATGAACACTGAAGCTTTCTTT. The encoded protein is CASSPPAVMNTEAFF.

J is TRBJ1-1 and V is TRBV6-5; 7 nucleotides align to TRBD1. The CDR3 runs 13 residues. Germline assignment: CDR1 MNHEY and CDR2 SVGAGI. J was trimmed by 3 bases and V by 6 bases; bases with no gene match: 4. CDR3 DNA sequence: TGTGCCAGCAGGTACAGGGGTGACACTGAAGCTTTCTTT. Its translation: CASRYRGDTEAFF.

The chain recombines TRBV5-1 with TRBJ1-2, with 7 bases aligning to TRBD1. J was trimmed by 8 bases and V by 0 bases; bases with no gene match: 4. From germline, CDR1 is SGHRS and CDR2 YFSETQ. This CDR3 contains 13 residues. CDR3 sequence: CASSLDRGSGYTF. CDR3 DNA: TGCGCCAGCAGCTTGGACAGGGGCAGCGGCTACACCTTC. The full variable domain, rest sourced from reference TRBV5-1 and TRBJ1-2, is KAGVTQTPRYLIKTRGQQVTLSCSPISGHRSVSWYQQTPGQGLQFLFEYFSETQRNKGNFPGRFSGRQFSNSRSEMNVSTLELGDSALYLCASSLDRGSGYTFGSGTRLTVV.

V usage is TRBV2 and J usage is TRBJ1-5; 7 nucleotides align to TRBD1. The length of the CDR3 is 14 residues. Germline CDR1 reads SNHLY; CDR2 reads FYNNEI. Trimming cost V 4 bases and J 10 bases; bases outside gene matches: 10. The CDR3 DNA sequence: TGTGCCAGCAGTGGGGACAGAGGCCCCGGACCCCAGCATTTT. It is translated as CASSGDRGPGPQHF. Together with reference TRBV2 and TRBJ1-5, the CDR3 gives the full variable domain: EPEVTQTPSHQVTQMGQEVILRCVPISNHLYFYWYRQILGQKVEFLVSFYNNEISEKSEIFDDQFSVERPDGSNFTLKIRSTKLEDSAMYFCASSGDRGPGPQHFGDGTRLSIL.

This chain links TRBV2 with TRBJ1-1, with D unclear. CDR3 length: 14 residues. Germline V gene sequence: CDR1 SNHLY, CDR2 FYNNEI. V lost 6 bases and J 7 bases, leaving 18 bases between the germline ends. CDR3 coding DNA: TGTGCCAGCAGAGACGACATCAACAGATTTGAAGCTTTCTTT. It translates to CASRDDINRFEAFF.

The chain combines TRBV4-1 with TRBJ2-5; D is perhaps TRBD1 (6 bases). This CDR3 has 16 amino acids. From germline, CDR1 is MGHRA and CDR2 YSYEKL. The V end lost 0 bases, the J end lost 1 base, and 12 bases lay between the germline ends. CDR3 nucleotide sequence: TGCGCCAGCAGCCAAGATCTGGGCAGGGGCCAAGAGACCCAGTACTTC. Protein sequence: CASSQDLGRGQETQYF.

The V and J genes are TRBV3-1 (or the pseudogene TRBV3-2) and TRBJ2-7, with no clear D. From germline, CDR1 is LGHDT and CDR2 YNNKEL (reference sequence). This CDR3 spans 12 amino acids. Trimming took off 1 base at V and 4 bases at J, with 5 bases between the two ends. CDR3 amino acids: CASSQVPYEQYF. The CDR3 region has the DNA TGTGCCAGCAGCCAAGTTCCTTACGAGCAGTACTTC.

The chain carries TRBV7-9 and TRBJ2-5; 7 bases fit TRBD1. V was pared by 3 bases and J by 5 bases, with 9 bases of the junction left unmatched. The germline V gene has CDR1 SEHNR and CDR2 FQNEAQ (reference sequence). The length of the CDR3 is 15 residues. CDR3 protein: CASSLATGTGETQYF. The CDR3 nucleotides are TGTGCCAGCAGCTTGGCGACAGGGACGGGGGAGACCCAGTACTTC.

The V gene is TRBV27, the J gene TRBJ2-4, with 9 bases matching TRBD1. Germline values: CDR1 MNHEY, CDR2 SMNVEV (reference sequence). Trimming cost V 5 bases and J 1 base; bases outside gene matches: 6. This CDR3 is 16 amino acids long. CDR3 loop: CASSPPGQGAKNIQYF. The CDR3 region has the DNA TGTGCCAGCAGTCCCCCGGGACAGGGTGCCAAAAACATTCAGTACTTC.

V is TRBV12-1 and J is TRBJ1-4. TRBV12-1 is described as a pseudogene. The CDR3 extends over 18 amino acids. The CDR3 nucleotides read TGTGCCAGCAGCCCGGAGCGGACCGAGGATACAACTAATGAAAAACTGTTTTTT. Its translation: CASSPERTEDTTNEKLFF.

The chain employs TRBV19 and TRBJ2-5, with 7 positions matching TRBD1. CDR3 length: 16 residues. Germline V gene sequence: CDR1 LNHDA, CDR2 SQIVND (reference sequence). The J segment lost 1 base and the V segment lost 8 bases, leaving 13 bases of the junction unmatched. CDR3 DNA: TGTGCCAGTCGGAAACGCACAGGGGCTCCCCAAGAGACCCAGTACTTC. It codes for CASRKRTGAPQETQYF.

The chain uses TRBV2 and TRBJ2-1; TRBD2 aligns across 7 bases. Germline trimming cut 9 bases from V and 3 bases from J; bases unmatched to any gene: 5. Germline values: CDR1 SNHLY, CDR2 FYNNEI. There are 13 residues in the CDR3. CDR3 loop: CASLLAVYNEQFF. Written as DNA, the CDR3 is TGTGCCAGTCTGCTAGCGGTCTACAATGAGCAGTTCTTC.

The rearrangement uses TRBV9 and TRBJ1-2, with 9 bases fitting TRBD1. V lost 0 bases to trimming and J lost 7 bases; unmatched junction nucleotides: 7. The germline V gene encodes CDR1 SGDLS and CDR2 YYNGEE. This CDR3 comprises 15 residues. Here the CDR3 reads CASSVAPGQGLGYTF. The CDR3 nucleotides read TGTGCCAGCAGCGTAGCTCCAGGACAGGGGCTTGGCTACACCTTC.

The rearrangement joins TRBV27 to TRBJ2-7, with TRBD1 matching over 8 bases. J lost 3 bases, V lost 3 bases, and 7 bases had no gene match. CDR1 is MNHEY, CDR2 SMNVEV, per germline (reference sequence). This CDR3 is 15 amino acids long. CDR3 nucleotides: TGTGCCAGCAGTTTTGGTTCGGGACAGGTCTACGAGCAGTACTTC. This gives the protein CASSFGSGQVYEQYF.

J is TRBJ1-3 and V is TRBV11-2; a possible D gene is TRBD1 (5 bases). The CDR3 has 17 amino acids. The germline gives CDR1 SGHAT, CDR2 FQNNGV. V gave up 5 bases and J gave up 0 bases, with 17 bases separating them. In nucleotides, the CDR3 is TGTGCCAGCAGCGCACGACGACCAGGGAACTCTGGAAACACCATATATTTT. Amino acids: CASSARRPGNSGNTIYF.

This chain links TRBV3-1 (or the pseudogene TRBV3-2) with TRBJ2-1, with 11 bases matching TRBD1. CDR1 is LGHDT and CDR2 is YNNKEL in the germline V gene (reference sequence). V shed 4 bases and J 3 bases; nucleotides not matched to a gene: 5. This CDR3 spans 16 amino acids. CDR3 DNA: TGTGCCAGCAGCCCCTCGGACAGGGGGCTCTACAATGAGCAGTTCTTC. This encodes CASSPSDRGLYNEQFF.

This CDR3 is CASSGEGFGEKLFF. The CDR3 DNA reads as TGTGCCAGCTCGGGGGAAGGGTTTGGTGAAAAACTGTTTTTT. V gene TRBV5-8 combines with J gene TRBJ1-4, with D tentatively TRBD1 (5 bases). The CDR3 is made up of 14 amino acids. V was pared by 7 bases and J by 7 bases, with 17 bases between. The germline CDR1 and CDR2 sequences are SGHTS and YDEGEE.

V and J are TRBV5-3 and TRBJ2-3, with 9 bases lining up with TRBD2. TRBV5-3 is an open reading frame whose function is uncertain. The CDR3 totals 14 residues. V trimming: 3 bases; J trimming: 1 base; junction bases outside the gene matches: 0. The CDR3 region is CARSSSGGTDTQYF. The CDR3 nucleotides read TGTGCCAGAAGCTCTAGCGGGGGCACAGATACGCAGTATTTT.

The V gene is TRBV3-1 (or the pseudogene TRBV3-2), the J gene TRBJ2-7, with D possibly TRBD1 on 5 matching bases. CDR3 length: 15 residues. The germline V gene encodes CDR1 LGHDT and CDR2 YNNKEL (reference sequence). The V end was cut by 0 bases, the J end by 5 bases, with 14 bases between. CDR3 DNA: TGTGCCAGCAGCCAAGACCCCAGGCCCAGGGACGAGCAGTACTTC. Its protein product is CASSQDPRPRDEQYF.

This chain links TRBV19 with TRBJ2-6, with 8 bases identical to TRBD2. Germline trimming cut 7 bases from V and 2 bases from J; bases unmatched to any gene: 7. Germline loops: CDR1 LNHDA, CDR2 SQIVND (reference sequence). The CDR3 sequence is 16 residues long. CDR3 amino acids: CASTVRAGAGANVLTF. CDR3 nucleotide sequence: TGTGCCAGTACCGTACGAGCGGGAGCTGGGGCCAACGTCCTGACTTTC.

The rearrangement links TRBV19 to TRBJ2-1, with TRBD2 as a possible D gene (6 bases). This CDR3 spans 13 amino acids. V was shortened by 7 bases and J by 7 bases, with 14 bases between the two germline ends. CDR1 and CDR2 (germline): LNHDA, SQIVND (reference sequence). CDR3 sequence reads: CASNKARGNEQFF. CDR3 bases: TGTGCCAGTAATAAAGCCCGGGGGAATGAGCAGTTCTTC.

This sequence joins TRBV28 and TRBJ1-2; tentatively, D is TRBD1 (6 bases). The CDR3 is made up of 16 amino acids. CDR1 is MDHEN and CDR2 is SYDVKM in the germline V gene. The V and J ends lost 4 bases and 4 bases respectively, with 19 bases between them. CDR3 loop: CASSSTPKTGFYGYTF. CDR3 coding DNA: TGTGCCAGCAGTTCGACCCCTAAAACAGGGTTCTATGGCTACACCTTC.

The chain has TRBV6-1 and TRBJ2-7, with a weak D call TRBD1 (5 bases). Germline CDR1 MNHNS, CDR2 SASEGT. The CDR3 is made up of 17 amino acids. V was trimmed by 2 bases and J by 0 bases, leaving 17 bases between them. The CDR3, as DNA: TGTGCCAGCAGTGAAACCCCTTGGGGCACGTCCTCCTACGAGCAGTACTTC. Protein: CASSETPWGTSSYEQYF.